A selection of T cell receptor beta chains follows, all from one sample in a study of T cell clonotyping in hematopoietic cell transplantation. Assay used: immunoSEQ multiplex PCR; TCRdb lists only in-frame clones, some missing. Altogether 30,000 to 40,000 clones are present, 95% being singletons, with the ten largest covering roughly 1.5%. Here the sequenced sample was peripheral blood mononuclear cells, taken before stem cell transplant. The receptors were gathered from a man between 40 and 49 years old with chronic myeloid leukemia. Some clones in this sample may be carry-over from other donors' samples. Both conserved end residues are part of each CDR3. A D gene is named only where the DNA matches it firmly. Only part of the rows carry a size: once, few, many, or a class if the clone is expanded.

j_gene: TRBJ2-7
abundance: -
d_gene: TRBD1
v_gene: TRBV7-9
CDR3nt: TGTGCCAGCAGCTTAGCGGGACAGGTTGTGAACGAGCAGTACTTC
CDR3aa: CASSLAGQVVNEQYF

j_gene: TRBJ2-5
abundance: -
d_gene: -
v_gene: TRBV5-1
CDR3nt: TGCGCCAGCAGCGCACCTACAGGGTCAATTCAAGAGACCCAGTACTTC
CDR3aa: CASSAPTGSIQETQYF

j_gene: TRBJ2-3
abundance: -
d_gene: TRBD2
v_gene: TRBV5-1
CDR3nt: TGCGCCAGCAGCCTCCTCACCAGCGGGGGTGCAGATACGCAGTATTTT
CDR3aa: CASSLLTSGGADTQYF

j_gene: TRBJ2-3
abundance: -
d_gene: TRBD2
v_gene: TRBV6-5
CDR3nt: TGTGCCAGCAGTTACGGGGGGGGCACAGATACGCAGTATTTT
CDR3aa: CASSYGGGTDTQYF

j_gene: TRBJ1-2
abundance: -
d_gene: -
v_gene: TRBV4-3
CDR3nt: TGCGCCAGCAGCCAAGACGGCCGCTATGGCTACACCTTC
CDR3aa: CASSQDGRYGYTF

j_gene: TRBJ2-1
abundance: -
d_gene: -
v_gene: TRBV7-2
CDR3nt: TGTGCCAGCAGCTTAGTTAGGGACGGTGAGCAGTTCTTC
CDR3aa: CASSLVRDGEQFF

j_gene: TRBJ2-3
abundance: -
d_gene: TRBD2
v_gene: TRBV6-4
CDR3nt: TGTGCCAGCACGGGACTAGGCAACGATACGCAGTATTTT
CDR3aa: CASTGLGNDTQYF

j_gene: TRBJ1-4
abundance: -
d_gene: -
v_gene: TRBV5-1
CDR3nt: TGCGCCAGCAGCGGGGGGGCAACTAATGAAAAACTGTTTTTT
CDR3aa: CASSGGATNEKLFF

j_gene: TRBJ2-7
abundance: -
d_gene: -
v_gene: TRBV5-4
CDR3nt: TGTGCCAGCAGCTTGTCAACAGGGCACTCCTACGAGCAGTACTTC
CDR3aa: CASSLSTGHSYEQYF

j_gene: TRBJ2-5
abundance: -
d_gene: TRBD1
v_gene: TRBV23-1
CDR3nt: TGCGCCAGCAGCCCCCCCGACAGGGAAGAGACCCAGTACTTC
CDR3aa: CASSPPDREETQYF

j_gene: TRBJ1-4
abundance: -
d_gene: -
v_gene: TRBV5-1
CDR3nt: TGCGCCAGCAGCCCTATGTTCAGGGTGGGTGATGAAAAACTGTTTTTT
CDR3aa: CASSPMFRVGDEKLFF

j_gene: TRBJ2-3
abundance: -
d_gene: TRBD2
v_gene: TRBV19
CDR3nt: TGTGCCAGTAGTATACTAGCGGCTAGCACAGATACGCAGTATTTT
CDR3aa: CASSILAASTDTQYF

j_gene: TRBJ1-5
abundance: once
d_gene: -
v_gene: TRBV18
CDR3nt: TGTGCCAGCTCACCAGGGGAAGGTCAGCCCCAGCATTTT
CDR3aa: CASSPGEGQPQHF

j_gene: TRBJ1-4
abundance: -
d_gene: -
v_gene: TRBV10-3
CDR3nt: TGTGCCATCAGCCCGGACAGCGCTGGTGAAAAACTGTTTTTT
CDR3aa: CAISPDSAGEKLFF

j_gene: TRBJ2-2
abundance: -
d_gene: -
v_gene: TRBV2
CDR3nt: TGTGCCAGCAGAGGGAGGTGGACCGGGGAGCTGTTTTTT
CDR3aa: CASRGRWTGELFF

j_gene: TRBJ1-5
abundance: -
d_gene: TRBD1
v_gene: TRBV19
CDR3nt: TGTGCCAGTAGTACCTCCCCCCGGGGACAGGGGAAGAACCAGCCCCAGCATTTT
CDR3aa: CASSTSPRGQGKNQPQHF

j_gene: TRBJ2-3
abundance: -
d_gene: -
v_gene: TRBV6-1
CDR3nt: TGTGCCAGCAGGAAAGTTACAGGCCTGGGAGATACGCAGTATTTT
CDR3aa: CASRKVTGLGDTQYF

j_gene: TRBJ1-1
abundance: few
d_gene: -
v_gene: TRBV29-1
CDR3nt: TGCAGCGTTGAAGCTACCAGGGCGAACACTGAAGCTTTCTTT
CDR3aa: CSVEATRANTEAFF

j_gene: TRBJ2-2
abundance: few
d_gene: -
v_gene: TRBV4-3
CDR3nt: TGCGCCAGCAGCCCGGCAGGGGTTAGGACCGGGGAGCTGTTTTTT
CDR3aa: CASSPAGVRTGELFF

j_gene: TRBJ1-2
abundance: -
d_gene: TRBD1
v_gene: TRBV4-3
CDR3nt: TGCGCCAGCAGCCTGGACAGGGGAAATAACTATGGCTACACCTTC
CDR3aa: CASSLDRGNNYGYTF

j_gene: TRBJ1-2
abundance: -
d_gene: TRBD1
v_gene: TRBV13
CDR3nt: TGTGCCAGCAGCTCACCGGGACAGGGACGCTATGGCTACACCTTC
CDR3aa: CASSSPGQGRYGYTF

j_gene: TRBJ1-6
abundance: -
d_gene: TRBD1
v_gene: TRBV28
CDR3nt: TGTGCCAGCAAAACGGGACAGGGGGCGAATTCACCCCTCCACTTT
CDR3aa: CASKTGQGANSPLHF

j_gene: TRBJ2-3
abundance: -
d_gene: TRBD2
v_gene: TRBV7-3
CDR3nt: TGTGCCAGCAGCTTCGGGACTAGCTCGGGCACAGATACGCAGTATTTT
CDR3aa: CASSFGTSSGTDTQYF

j_gene: TRBJ1-1
abundance: -
d_gene: -
v_gene: TRBV27
CDR3nt: TGTGCCAGCAGTTTAGGGGACATGAACACTGAAGCTTTCTTT
CDR3aa: CASSLGDMNTEAFF

j_gene: TRBJ2-6
abundance: -
d_gene: TRBD1
v_gene: TRBV18
CDR3nt: TGTGCCAGCTCACCACAGACAGGGGGCACTGGGGCCAACGTCCTGACTTTC
CDR3aa: CASSPQTGGTGANVLTF

j_gene: TRBJ2-7
abundance: -
d_gene: -
v_gene: TRBV4-1
CDR3nt: TGCGCCAGCAGCCAAGACGTTAGCGAGCAGTACTTC
CDR3aa: CASSQDVSEQYF

j_gene: TRBJ2-7
abundance: -
d_gene: TRBD1
v_gene: TRBV28
CDR3nt: TGTGCCAGCCGGGACAGGGGCTACGAGCAGTACTTC
CDR3aa: CASRDRGYEQYF

j_gene: TRBJ1-6
abundance: -
d_gene: -
v_gene: TRBV27
CDR3nt: TGTGCCAGCAGCTTCTTCGTTAATTCACCCCTCCACTTT
CDR3aa: CASSFFVNSPLHF

j_gene: TRBJ2-2
abundance: -
d_gene: -
v_gene: TRBV30
CDR3nt: TGTGCCTGGACCAGGACTGTGAACACCGGGGAGCTGTTTTTT
CDR3aa: CAWTRTVNTGELFF

j_gene: TRBJ2-1
abundance: -
d_gene: -
v_gene: TRBV30
CDR3nt: TGTGCCTGGAGTGTACTTGGCGGGGGCCATGAGCAGTTCTTC
CDR3aa: CAWSVLGGGHEQFF

j_gene: TRBJ2-5
abundance: -
d_gene: -
v_gene: TRBV28
CDR3nt: TGTGCCAGCAGTCTGCCGATACCTTACCAAGAGACCCAGTACTTC
CDR3aa: CASSLPIPYQETQYF

j_gene: TRBJ1-2
abundance: -
d_gene: -
v_gene: TRBV9
CDR3nt: TGTGCCAGCAGCGTAGAAAGAGGCGAATATGGCTACACCTTC
CDR3aa: CASSVERGEYGYTF

j_gene: TRBJ1-1
abundance: -
d_gene: -
v_gene: TRBV7-2
CDR3nt: TGTGCCAGCAGCTTAAACCAAGGAACTGAAGCTTTCTTT
CDR3aa: CASSLNQGTEAFF

j_gene: TRBJ2-4
abundance: -
d_gene: -
v_gene: TRBV30
CDR3nt: TGTGCCTGGGAGGATAATGCCAAAAACATTCAGTACTTC
CDR3aa: CAWEDNAKNIQYF

j_gene: TRBJ2-3
abundance: -
d_gene: TRBD2
v_gene: TRBV5-1
CDR3nt: TGCGCCAGCAGTAAAGGACTAGTCCAAGGCACAGATACGCAGTATTTT
CDR3aa: CASSKGLVQGTDTQYF

j_gene: TRBJ2-7
abundance: -
d_gene: -
v_gene: TRBV30
CDR3nt: TGTGCCTGGAGCCAACCCGGGCCTTACGAGCAGTACTTC
CDR3aa: CAWSQPGPYEQYF

j_gene: TRBJ2-2
abundance: -
d_gene: -
v_gene: TRBV5-1
CDR3nt: TGCGCCAGCACAATCGGATGGAACACCGGGGAGCTGTTTTTT
CDR3aa: CASTIGWNTGELFF

j_gene: TRBJ2-7
abundance: -
d_gene: -
v_gene: TRBV21-1
CDR3nt: TGTGCCAGCAGCAAGTATGTTTGGGCTAGCGCCCAACTTTTCTACGAGCAGTACTTC
CDR3aa: CASSKYVWASAQLFYEQYF

j_gene: TRBJ2-7
abundance: -
d_gene: -
v_gene: TRBV11-3
CDR3nt: TGTGCCAGCAGCCAAGCAGGGGTGAATTACGAGCAGTACTTC
CDR3aa: CASSQAGVNYEQYF